The present entry profiles one TCR beta chain with its context. Its cognate antigen is unknown. V dropped 5 bases and J dropped 4; count of bases not matched to a gene: 12. This CDR3 is 16 amino acids long. CDR1 is SGHNT and CDR2 is YENEEA in the germline V gene. The memory fraction was CD4+CD45RO+CD25- cells. Notes on the study in general: Greatest tumor Treg TCR overlap was with tumor naive CD4+ cells. Tumor memory CD4+ T cell TCR gene usage clustered with blood and lymph node memory CD4+ cells and lymph node naive CD4+ cells.

TCRdb re-called the 5' RACE reads with MiXCR, one entry per CDR3 protein. The table has 55,000 to 70,000 distinct CDR3 sequences, about 28% seen once. Sequencing was performed on tumor-infiltrating memory CD4+ T cells sorted from the breast tumor. Subset denoted: memory CD4+ T cells, CD4+CD45RO+CD25-. The chain is built from TRBV11-3 and TRBJ1-1, with 8 positions matching TRBD1. The source of this sequence is a female donor with breast cancer. The CDR3 coding sequence is TGTGCCAGCAGCGGGCCGGACAGGGCGTGGGGCACTGAAGCTTTCTTT. Its translation: CASSGPDRAWGTEAFF.